The clone carrying this T cell receptor beta chain was seen repeatedly, ten times or more. As yet, its antigen is unknown. This table comes from immunoSEQ multiplex PCR, and its TCRdb copy is limited to in-frame clones, with some not included. This sample comprises 25,000 to 30,000 clones, none seen once only. CDR1 is GTSNPN, CDR2 SVGIG, per germline (reference sequence). The CDR3 totals 15 residues. The junction had 6 bases not matched to a gene; V was cut back by 2 bases and J by 1 base. The data originate from a study of T cells after posttransplantation cyclophosphamide. Overall study results and limits: Skin or GI-infiltrating T cells shared few TRB sequences with blood. Recipient CMV seropositivity and CMV reactivation strongly tracked TRB clonality.

The sequence derives from a middle-aged man in good health, CMV-negative, and a related stem cell transplant donor. Sequenced input: PBMCs. The rearrangement uses TRBV30 and TRBJ2-3; 7 bases align to TRBD1. The CDR3 spells CAWSFRDRGTDTQYF. The CDR3 bases are TGTGCCTGGAGTTTCCGCGACAGGGGCACAGATACGCAGTATTTT.